Each of the 25 T cell receptor beta chains below was sequenced from the same sample in a study of regulatory T cells in long-lasting Graves disease. To make TCR beta libraries, researchers used iRepertoire HTBI primers and Arm-PCR of CDR3 regions. TCRdb processed the multiplex PCR reads anew with MiXCR; each CDR3 protein has one entry. This table holds some 200,000 distinct CDR3 sequences, about 19% found once. Described time point: newly diagnosed GD, antithyroid drugs for less than 3 months. Preparation of the TCR library used RNA extracted from PBMCs. This same sample was also taken into another study, of T cells in Graves' hyperthyroidism and ophthalmopathy.

The sample was peripheral blood mononuclear cells (PBMCs), taken at new diagnosis, from a patient treated with antithyroid drugs. Receptor source: a woman aged 25 to 39 with Graves disease.

The table lists this clonotype with many counts. The rearrangement uses TRBV3-1 and TRBJ1-1; TRBD1 is a possible D gene (6 bases). The CDR3 is 16 amino acids. V lost 4 bases and J 2 bases, leaving 17 bases between the germline ends. The V gene's germline CDR1 is LGHDT and CDR2 YNNKEL (reference sequence). In nucleotides, the CDR3 is TGTGCCAGCAGCCGGGACATCTACGAGTATAACACTGAAGCTTTCTTT. Its protein is CASSRDIYEYNTEAFF.

This clonotype has a count of ten or more. The V call is TRBV6-1, the J call TRBJ1-2; 7 bases are a match to TRBD1. This CDR3 is built from 13 residues. J gave up 7 bases and V 6 bases, and 8 bases lay outside the gene matches. Per germline, CDR1 MNHNS and CDR2 SASEGT. CDR3 region: CASSQGVSGGYTF. In DNA form, the CDR3 reads TGTGCCAGCAGCCAGGGGGTATCTGGTGGCTACACCTTC.

Many counts were recorded for this clonotype. This rearrangement joins TRBV11-2 to TRBJ1-2, with a weak D call TRBD1 (6 bases). V was pared by 4 bases and J by 3 bases, with 18 bases between. Germline CDR1 reads SGHAT; CDR2 reads FQNNGV. This CDR3 has 16 amino acids. The DNA of the CDR3 is TGTGCCAGCAGCTCCCCCAGGGGAGGGCCGGACTATGGCTACACCTTC. It codes for CASSSPRGGPDYGYTF.

In its sample, this clonotype was seen many times. V usage is TRBV2 and J usage is TRBJ2-7, with D possibly being TRBD1 or TRBD2 (5 bases each). This CDR3 is 15 amino acids long. CDR1 and CDR2 from the germline V gene are SNHLY and FYNNEI. Deletions cut 7 bases from V and 1 base from J, with 17 bases between. CDR3 DNA sequence: TGTGCCAGCACTCCGACCGGGACGGCTTCCTACGAGCAGTACTTC. Its translation is CASTPTGTASYEQYF.

The sample holds many counts of this clonotype. This sequence joins TRBV28 and TRBJ2-7, with 7 bases aligning to TRBD1. Per germline, CDR1 MDHEN and CDR2 SYDVKM. Germline trimming cut 8 bases from V and 2 bases from J; bases unmatched to any gene: 3. CDR3 length: 12 amino acids. CDR3 in amino acids: CASWDSTYEQYF. CDR3 bases: TGTGCCAGCTGGGACAGTACCTACGAGCAGTACTTC.

This clonotype was found many times. The chain employs TRBV18 and TRBJ2-7; no reliable D call. This CDR3 has 11 amino acids. With 2 bases removed from V and 5 bases from J, the gap between germline ends came to 4 bases. The germline V gene encodes CDR1 KGHSH and CDR2 LQKENI. The CDR3, as DNA: TGTGCCAGCTCACCAAGCCACGAGCAGTACTTC. It yields the protein CASSPSHEQYF.

This clonotype was observed many times. The rearrangement links TRBV11-2 to TRBJ2-7, with D maybe TRBD1 (6 bases). The V and J ends lost 1 base and 5 bases respectively, with 12 bases between them. CDR1 and CDR2 (germline): SGHAT, FQNNGV. The CDR3 is 14 amino acids. Here the CDR3 DNA reads TGTGCCAGCAGCTTAGTTCAGGGGTTCAACGAGCAGTACTTC. Encoded protein: CASSLVQGFNEQYF.

The sample holds many counts of this clonotype. The V gene is TRBV24-1, the J gene TRBJ1-2, with D unclear. V dropped 3 bases and J dropped 4 bases, with 11 bases sitting between them. This CDR3 is built from 14 residues. Germline CDR1 KGHDR, CDR2 SFDVKD. CDR3 DNA sequence: TGTGCCACCAGTGATAAAGGCCCGCCCTATGGCTACACCTTC. Translating gives CATSDKGPPYGYTF.

The CDR3 sequence is CSAQTDSSYNSPLHF. For the CDR3, the DNA is TGCAGTGCTCAAACGGACAGCTCCTATAATTCACCCCTCCACTTT. The rearrangement uses TRBV20-1 and TRBJ1-6, with TRBD1 as a possible D gene (6 bases). This CDR3 contains 15 residues. V was pared by 5 bases and J by 0 bases, with 11 bases between. In germline, CDR1 is DFQATT, CDR2 SNEGSKA (reference sequence).

Ten or more counts support this clonotype. The CDR3 spells CAVRDRGPKDGYTF. DNA for the CDR3: TGTGCTGTCCGGGACAGGGGCCCCAAAGATGGCTACACCTTC. This chain links TRBV28 with TRBJ1-2, with TRBD1 matching over 10 bases. The CDR3 length is 14 residues. The germline gives CDR1 MDHEN, CDR2 SYDVKM.

This clonotype was seen ten or more times. The genes are TRBV6-1 and TRBJ2-7; 10 positions agree with TRBD2. Germline V gene lookup returns CDR1 MNHNS and CDR2 SASEGT. The CDR3 totals 15 residues. V was clipped by 6 bases and J by 6 bases; unmatched bases: 11. The CDR3 region is CASRLGLAVEGEQYF. CDR3 DNA sequence: TGTGCCAGCAGGCTTGGACTAGCGGTGGAAGGCGAGCAGTACTTC.

In this sample, this clonotype turned up many times. CDR3 DNA: TGTGCCAGTAGTATAGACCATCGAGGGGTCTACGAGCAGTACTTC. This sequence encodes CASSIDHRGVYEQYF. This chain connects TRBV19 to TRBJ2-7; possibly TRBD1 or TRBD2 for D (5 bases each). The germline gives CDR1 LNHDA, CDR2 SQIVND (reference sequence). This CDR3 spans 15 amino acids. Trimming left V 0 bases short and J 3 bases short, with 12 bases between.

The chain combines TRBV9 with TRBJ2-7; perhaps TRBD2 as D (6 bases). The length of the CDR3 is 14 residues. V was cut by 7 bases and J by 2 bases, with 16 bases left in between. The germline V gene encodes CDR1 SGDLS and CDR2 YYNGEE. The DNA for the CDR3 is TGTGCCAGCGGACCCTCTAGCGTCCCCTACGAGCAGTACTTC. Its translation is CASGPSSVPYEQYF.

The sample holds many counts of this clonotype. The rearrangement uses TRBV28 and TRBJ1-5, with D possibly TRBD1 on 5 matching bases. V was shortened by 6 bases and J by 0 bases, with 15 bases between the two germline ends. Germline V CDR1 and CDR2: MDHEN, SYDVKM. This CDR3 spans 16 amino acids. DNA of the CDR3: TGTGCCAGCAGCGCAGGGTCCTCGGCTAGCAATCAGCCCCAGCATTTT. As protein: CASSAGSSASNQPQHF.

The V and J genes are TRBV19 and TRBJ1-2; no clear D gene. Germline CDR1 is LNHDA and CDR2 is SQIVND (reference sequence). V shed 1 base and J shed 6 bases, with 6 bases lying between them. The CDR3 runs 12 residues. CDR3 residues: CASSIGQDGYTF. The CDR3 DNA is TGTGCCAGTAGTATAGGCCAAGATGGCTACACCTTC.

Relative to its sample, this clonotype is medium-sized. The V call is TRBV6-1, the J call TRBJ2-1; 14 bases match TRBD2. The CDR3 totals 19 residues. V lost 7 bases and J lost 0; bases outside the gene matches: 11. Per germline, CDR1 MNHNS and CDR2 SASEGT. The CDR3 coding sequence is TGTGCCAGCAAAATGACCGGGACTAGCGGGGGCAGCTCCTACAATGAGCAGTTCTTC. Its protein is CASKMTGTSGGSSYNEQFF.

This clonotype was counted ten times or more. The rearrangement joins TRBV5-6 to TRBJ1-4; maybe TRBD1 (6 bases). This CDR3 region has 17 residues. Germline V gene lookup returns CDR1 SGHDT and CDR2 YYEEEE. Trimming shortened V by 4 bases and J by 7 bases, and 23 bases separated the two germline ends. The CDR3 DNA follows: TGTGCCAGCAGCCCCGACGGCTCAACAGGGCGGTCTGAAAAACTGTTTTTT. Amino acid sequence: CASSPDGSTGRSEKLFF. The full variable domain, in which reference TRBV5-6 and TRBJ1-4 provide the parts outside the CDR3, is DAGVTQSPTHLIKTRGQQVTLRCSPKSGHDTVSWYQQALGQGPQFIFQYYEEEERQRGNFPDRFSGHQFPNYSSELNVNALLLGDSALYLCASSPDGSTGRSEKLFFGSGTQLSVL.

This clonotype has ten or more counts. In DNA, the CDR3 is TGTGCCAGCAGTTACTTTAGAGGAGGCTTTCGGATGAACACTGAAGCTTTCTTT. Its translation: CASSYFRGGFRMNTEAFF. The rearrangement joins TRBV6-2 or TRBV6-3 to TRBJ1-1; no firm D call. Trimming took 1 base from V and 0 from J, leaving 18 bases between them. The V gene's germline CDR1 is MNHEY and CDR2 SVGEGT. There are 18 residues in the CDR3.

Ten or more counts support this clonotype. The DNA for the CDR3 is TGCAGCGTTGGGGACAGTGCTAATGAAAAACTGTTTTTT. This translates into CSVGDSANEKLFF. The chain combines TRBV29-1 with TRBJ1-4, with TRBD1 matching 7 bases. Germline values: CDR1 SQVTM, CDR2 ANQGSEA. J was trimmed by 3 bases and V by 4 bases; bases with no gene match: 2. The CDR3 extends over 13 amino acids.

This clonotype was seen repeatedly, ten times or more. The chain is built from TRBV29-1 and TRBJ2-3; the match to TRBD2 covers 8 bases. The CDR3 covers 16 residues. V dropped 3 bases and J dropped 0; count of bases not matched to a gene: 8. Germline V gene data show CDR1 as SQVTM and CDR2 as ANQGSEA. Written as DNA, the CDR3 is TGCAGCGTTGAGACTACTAGCGGCCAGAGCACAGATACGCAGTATTTT. Its translation is CSVETTSGQSTDTQYF.

The sample holds many counts of this clonotype. This chain joins TRBV19 and TRBJ2-7, with 8 bases fitting TRBD2. Germline values: CDR1 LNHDA, CDR2 SQIVND (reference sequence). The CDR3 is 15 residues long. The V gene end was trimmed by 3 bases and the J gene end by 6 bases; junction bases not matched to a gene: 10. The CDR3 nucleotides read TGTGCCAGTAGTATTAGTGGACTAGCATCAGGCGAGCAGTACTTC. Protein product: CASSISGLASGEQYF.

Many counts were recorded for this clonotype. The J gene is TRBJ1-1, the V gene TRBV19; no clear D. V dropped 5 bases and J dropped 0 bases, with 16 bases sitting between them. CDR1 is LNHDA, CDR2 SQIVND, per germline (reference sequence). The CDR3 extends over 16 amino acids. In nucleotides, the CDR3 is TGTGCCAGTAGTGCCCTGGACGGAATCATGAACACTGAAGCTTTCTTT. It is translated as CASSALDGIMNTEAFF.

This clonotype occurred many times. The rearrangement joins TRBV6-1 to TRBJ1-3; D call uncertain. CDR3 size: 14 residues. Germline CDR1 reads MNHNS; CDR2 reads SASEGT. V was cut by 6 bases and J by 7 bases, with 16 bases left in between. For the CDR3, the DNA is TGTGCCAGCAGAGACCCCGTCCATGTGAACACCATATATTTT. Translating it yields CASRDPVHVNTIYF.

This clonotype was observed at least ten times. V gene TRBV30 combines with J gene TRBJ2-3, with D uncertain. This CDR3 region has 17 residues. Germline values: CDR1 GTSNPN, CDR2 SVGIG (reference sequence). V was cut by 0 bases and J by 0 bases, with 16 bases left in between. CDR3 DNA: TGTGCCTGGAGTGTTCCCTCAGTAGCCGGTAGCACAGATACGCAGTATTTT. Encoded protein: CAWSVPSVAGSTDTQYF.

There are many counts of this clonotype. J is TRBJ2-7 and V is TRBV20-1, with D perhaps TRBD2 (5 bases). Germline CDR1 reads DFQATT; CDR2 reads SNEGSKA (reference sequence). Trimming removed 7 bases from V and 4 bases from J, with 14 bases in between. There are 12 residues in the CDR3. CDR3 DNA: TGCAGTGTGTTGGGAGATTTTTACGAGCAGTACTTC. Translated, it gives CSVLGDFYEQYF.